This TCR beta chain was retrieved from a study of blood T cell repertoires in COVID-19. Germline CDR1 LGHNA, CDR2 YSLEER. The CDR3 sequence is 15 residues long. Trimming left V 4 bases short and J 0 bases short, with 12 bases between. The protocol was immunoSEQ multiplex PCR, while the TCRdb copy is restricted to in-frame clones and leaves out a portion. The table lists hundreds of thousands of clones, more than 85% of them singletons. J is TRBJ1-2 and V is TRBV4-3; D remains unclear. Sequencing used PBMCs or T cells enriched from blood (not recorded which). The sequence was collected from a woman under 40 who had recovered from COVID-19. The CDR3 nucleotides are TGCGCCAGCAGCCCTCAGGCACCATCTAACTATGGCTACACCTTC. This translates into CASSPQAPSNYGYTF.